The rows below give T cell receptor beta chains drawn from one sample of a study of identical twins. Using its own MiXCR run on the 5' RACE reads, TCRdb lists one record per CDR3 protein. Here the sample spans a few hundred thousand distinct CDR3 sequences, more than 9.5% being singletons. The same data also went into a second study, on yellow fever vaccine responses in identical twins.

The sample comprised memory (CD45RO+) T cells sorted from blood. These TCRs come from a woman between 18 and 29 years old in good health. Both conserved end residues are part of each CDR3. The order of the fields is V gene, D gene, J gene, clone size, CDR3 protein, CDR3 DNA. The D gene is left open where the match is weak. The listing skips clone size in some rows; elsewhere it reads once, few, many or a size class.

V: TRBV12-3/TRBV12-4
D: .
J: TRBJ2-1
size: .
CDR3: CASSPPAGLTNEQFF
DNA: TGTGCCAGCAGTCCCCCGGCAGGCCTAACCAATGAGCAGTTCTTC

V: TRBV5-1
D: TRBD1
J: TRBJ1-2
size: many
CDR3: CASSPGTGGEGYTF
DNA: TGCGCCAGCAGCCCCGGGACAGGGGGCGAAGGCTACACCTTC

V: TRBV30
D: .
J: TRBJ2-2
size: many
CDR3: CAWSALTGGELFF
DNA: TGTGCCTGGAGTGCTTTGACGGGCGGGGAGCTGTTTTTT

V: TRBV20-1
D: .
J: TRBJ2-7
size: few
CDR3: CSASFSDYEQYF
DNA: TGCAGTGCTAGTTTCTCGGACTACGAGCAGTACTTC

V: TRBV6-2/TRBV6-3
D: .
J: TRBJ2-1
size: few
CDR3: CASSQLTSVRNNEQFF
DNA: TGTGCCAGCAGCCAACTGACTAGTGTTCGGAACAATGAGCAGTTCTTC

V: TRBV6-5
D: TRBD2
J: TRBJ2-3
size: many
CDR3: CASSYLAGGLDTQYF
DNA: TGTGCCAGCAGTTACCTTGCGGGAGGGTTGGATACGCAGTATTTT

V: TRBV29-1
D: TRBD1
J: TRBJ2-2
size: .
CDR3: CSVDRGSTGELFF
DNA: TGCAGCGTCGACAGGGGTTCCACCGGGGAGCTGTTTTTT

V: TRBV5-4
D: TRBD2
J: TRBJ2-1
size: .
CDR3: CASKLAALAGGGEQFF
DNA: TGTGCCAGCAAGCTTGCCGCCCTAGCGGGGGGTGGGGAGCAGTTCTTC

V: TRBV12-3/TRBV12-4
D: .
J: TRBJ1-1
size: many
CDR3: CASSLDGGSTEAFF
DNA: TGTGCCAGCAGTTTAGACGGGGGGAGTACTGAAGCTTTCTTT

V: TRBV11-2
D: TRBD2
J: TRBJ2-3
size: few
CDR3: CASSFNSGPLAGVTDTQYF
DNA: TGTGCCAGCAGCTTTAATTCGGGGCCGCTAGCGGGGGTGACAGATACGCAGTATTTT

V: TRBV29-1
D: .
J: TRBJ2-1
size: many
CDR3: CSVLSGQEQFF
DNA: TGCAGCGTTCTGAGCGGGCAAGAGCAGTTCTTC

V: TRBV12-3/TRBV12-4
D: .
J: TRBJ2-1
size: many
CDR3: CASSYGGTTYNEQFF
DNA: TGTGCCAGCAGTTATGGCGGGACGACCTACAATGAGCAGTTCTTC

V: TRBV3-1
D: TRBD2
J: TRBJ2-1
size: few
CDR3: CASSQEGLAGEQFF
DNA: TGTGCCAGCAGCCAAGAAGGACTAGCCGGTGAGCAGTTCTTC

V: TRBV12-3/TRBV12-4
D: TRBD2
J: TRBJ2-2
size: .
CDR3: CASRVSGRAINGELFF
DNA: TGTGCCAGCAGGGTTAGCGGGAGGGCCATTAACGGGGAGCTGTTTTTT

V: TRBV28
D: TRBD1
J: TRBJ2-4
size: few
CDR3: CASSRASNRGIIQYF
DNA: TGTGCCAGCAGTCGGGCCTCTAACAGGGGAATCATTCAGTACTTC

V: TRBV20-1
D: TRBD2
J: TRBJ2-3
size: many
CDR3: CSASDPSGSADTQYF
DNA: TGCAGTGCTAGTGATCCTAGCGGGAGCGCAGATACGCAGTATTTT

V: TRBV12-3/TRBV12-4
D: TRBD2
J: TRBJ2-7
size: many
CDR3: CASSFSSGSSYEQYF
DNA: TGTGCCAGCAGTTTCTCTAGCGGTAGCTCCTACGAGCAGTACTTC

V: TRBV28
D: TRBD1
J: TRBJ2-7
size: many
CDR3: CASSNRQGRSRHEQYF
DNA: TGTGCCAGCAGTAACAGACAGGGCCGGTCTCGTCACGAGCAGTACTTC

V: TRBV7-8
D: .
J: TRBJ2-2
size: few
CDR3: CASSQGLASSGGELFF
DNA: TGTGCCAGCAGCCAGGGCCTAGCCTCTTCGGGCGGGGAGCTGTTTTTT

V: TRBV18
D: TRBD1
J: TRBJ2-3
size: .
CDR3: CASSNGQGFPYF
DNA: TGTGCCAGCTCCAACGGACAGGGCTTTCCGTATTTT

V: TRBV3-1
D: TRBD2
J: TRBJ2-5
size: .
CDR3: CASLPGGGQETQYF
DNA: TGTGCCAGCCTTCCCGGGGGGGGCCAAGAGACCCAGTACTTC